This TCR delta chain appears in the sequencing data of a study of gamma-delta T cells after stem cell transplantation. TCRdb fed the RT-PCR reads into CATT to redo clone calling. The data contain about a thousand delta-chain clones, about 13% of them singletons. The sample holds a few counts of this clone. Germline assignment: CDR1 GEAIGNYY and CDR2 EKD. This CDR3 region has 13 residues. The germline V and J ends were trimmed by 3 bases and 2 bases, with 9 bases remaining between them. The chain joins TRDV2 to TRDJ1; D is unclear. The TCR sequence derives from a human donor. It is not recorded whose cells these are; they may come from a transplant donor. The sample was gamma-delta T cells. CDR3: CACDRMSTDKLIF. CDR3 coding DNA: TGTGCCTGTGACCGAATGTCAACCGATAAACTCATCTTT.